The present T cell receptor (beta chain) was sequenced within a study of patients and donors after allogeneic stem cell transplantation. The junction had 4 bases not matched to a gene; V was cut back by 4 bases and J by 2 bases. This CDR3 is 15 amino acids long. Germline V gene data show CDR1 as MGHRA and CDR2 as YSYEKL. This clonotype was found many times. Each CDR3 protein gets one entry after TCRdb re-called the RT-PCR reads with MiXCR. Of fewer than 30,000 distinct CDR3 sequences in the sample, roughly 8% were seen once. The receptor's source is a human donor who was either an allogeneic HSCT recipient or a stem cell or donor lymphocyte infusion donor (not recorded which). It is not recorded whose cells these are; they may come from a transplant donor. The chain employs TRBV4-1 and TRBJ1-4; 7 positions match TRBD1. The sequenced sample was blood, either unsorted or a sorted T cell fraction (not recorded which). The CDR3 bases are TGCGCCAGCAGCCCCCCGGGACAGACTAATGAAAAACTGTTTTTT. Its translation: CASSPPGQTNEKLFF.